This is a list of T cell receptor beta chains from one sample in a study of blood T cells in healthy people across ages. TCRdb re-derived calls from the 5' RACE reads in MiXCR, one entry per CDR3 protein. The sample includes about 1.1 million distinct CDR3 sequences, more than 30% seen only once; the top ten take about an eighth. The material sequenced was blood. All receptors come from a man aged 18 to 30 in good health. Both conserved end residues are part of each CDR3. A D gene is named only where the DNA matches it firmly. Clone size appears in some rows only: once, few, many, or a class for an expanded clone.

>TRBJ2-4|TRBD1|few|TRBV10-3
CAISAGTGVENIQYF
TGTGCCATCAGCGCTGGGACAGGGGTCGAAAACATTCAGTACTTC
>TRBJ1-2|NA|NA|TRBV15
CATSRDRGDSGYTF
TGTGCCACCAGCAGAGATAGGGGGGACTCAGGCTACACCTTC
>TRBJ1-1|TRBD1|NA|TRBV10-3
CAISEFLTGVGTEAFF
TGTGCCATCAGTGAGTTCCTAACAGGGGTGGGCACTGAAGCTTTCTTT
>TRBJ1-2|NA|few|TRBV7-6
CASSPRSDEGGYTF
TGTGCCAGCAGCCCTCGTTCTGACGAGGGTGGCTACACCTTC
>TRBJ1-4|NA|few|TRBV6-2/TRBV6-3
CASNSGPPREKLFF
TGTGCCAGCAATTCGGGACCCCCAAGAGAAAAACTGTTTTTT
>TRBJ1-6|NA|NA|TRBV6-1
CASSLSLYGNSPLHF
TGTGCCAGCAGTCTCAGTCTATATGGGAATTCACCCCTCCACTTT
>TRBJ1-2|TRBD1|NA|TRBV5-6
CASKVDRAPRGYTF
TGTGCCAGCAAGGTCGACAGGGCTCCCCGTGGCTACACCTTC
>TRBJ2-3|TRBD2|NA|TRBV3-1
CASSHHVGGGVDTQYF
TGTGCCAGCAGCCACCACGTGGGCGGGGGGGTAGATACGCAGTATTTT
>TRBJ1-2|NA|many|TRBV6-6
CASSYREPGYTF
TGTGCCAGCAGTTACAGGGAGCCGGGCTACACCTTC
>TRBJ2-7|NA|few|TRBV4-3
CASSKDYPGYEQYF
TGCGCCAGCAGCAAAGATTACCCGGGCTACGAGCAGTACTTC
>TRBJ1-1|NA|NA|TRBV4-1
CASSQVSGDLYTEAFF
TGCGCCAGCAGCCAAGTCAGCGGGGATCTGTATACTGAAGCTTTCTTT
>TRBJ1-4|NA|NA|TRBV7-2
CASSKGSANEKLFF
TGTGCCAGCAGCAAGGGGTCTGCTAATGAAAAACTGTTTTTT
>TRBJ2-1|NA|NA|TRBV6-2/TRBV6-3
CASSDTGFYEQFF
TGTGCCAGCAGTGACACAGGGTTCTATGAGCAGTTCTTC
>TRBJ2-3|NA|NA|TRBV7-9
CASRTQEGRPDTQYF
TGTGCCAGCAGAACGCAGGAGGGTAGGCCAGATACGCAGTATTTT
>TRBJ2-5|TRBD2|once|TRBV5-1
CASSPSGGAPNEQYF
TGCGCCAGCAGCCCGAGCGGGGGGGCCCCAAATGAGCAGTACTTC
>TRBJ2-7|NA|NA|TRBV20-1
CSAFLENEQYF
TGCAGTGCTTTTTTAGAGAATGAGCAGTACTTC
>TRBJ2-5|NA|NA|TRBV12-3/TRBV12-4
CASKHGGRVVGETQYF
TGTGCCAGCAAACATGGGGGTAGGGTCGTTGGAGAGACCCAGTACTTC
>TRBJ1-2|NA|once|TRBV6-1
CASSDPGGNYGYTF
TGTGCCAGCAGTGACCCAGGAGGGAACTATGGCTACACCTTC